These 15 T cell receptor beta chains share one sample of origin, sequenced in a study of T cells in Graves' hyperthyroidism and ophthalmopathy. RNA transcripts were the template for amplifying TCR beta CDR3 regions. First-round RT-PCR targeting the TCR CDR3 was performed with the HTBI primer set. One entry per CDR3 protein results from TCRdb running MiXCR on the multiplex PCR reads. The sample holds about 510,000 distinct CDR3 sequences; 46% are singletons and the top ten take 44%. Sequencing was carried out using peripheral blood or thyroid tissue (not recorded which). Source of these receptors: an adult woman with Graves' disease, either hyperthyroidism or ophthalmopathy (not recorded which).

The table lists this clonotype with a few counts. This chain uses TRBV5-1 with TRBJ2-6; TRBD1 matches at 8 bases. The germline V gene has CDR1 SGHRS and CDR2 YFSETQ. The V segment lost 0 bases and the J segment 4 bases; nucleotides outside the gene matches: 3. CDR3 length equals 16 residues. The CDR3 region has the DNA TGCGCCAGCAGCTTGGGGACAGGGCCCGGGGCCAACGTCCTGACTTTC. Translation gives CASSLGTGPGANVLTF.

The chain combines TRBV29-1 with TRBJ1-2, with TRBD1 matching over 10 bases. This CDR3 comprises 18 residues. V was pared by 1 base and J by 5 bases, with 16 bases of the junction left unmatched. Looked up from germline, CDR1 is SQVTM and CDR2 is ANQGSEA. CDR3 DNA: TGCAGCGTTGAAGCACCGTCGGGACAGGGGTCGCCTAGGTATGGCTACACCTTC. Translated, it gives CSVEAPSGQGSPRYGYTF.

This clonotype has ten or more counts. The V call is TRBV5-1, the J call TRBJ2-7; unclear D gene. The CDR3 has 14 amino acids. CDR1 is SGHRS, CDR2 YFSETQ, per germline. V gave up 4 bases and J gave up 1 base, with 12 bases separating them. CDR3 DNA sequence: TGCGCCAGCAGCCCCTCCCTGGGGTCCTACGAGCAGTACTTC. Protein product: CASSPSLGSYEQYF.

This clonotype has a count of ten or more. The chain joins TRBV20-1 to TRBJ1-1; D gene ambiguous. This CDR3 has 11 residues. Trimming stripped 6 bases from V and 6 bases from J, with 11 bases between. CDR1 DFQATT and CDR2 SNEGSKA come from the germline V gene (reference sequence). The CDR3 nucleotides are TGCAGTGCAGGCTGGCTCTCTGAAGCTTTCTTT. Translated, it gives CSAGWLSEAFF.

Many counts were recorded for this clonotype. The chain is built from TRBV2 and TRBJ1-1; 10 bases agree with TRBD1. CDR1 and CDR2 from the germline V gene are SNHLY and FYNNEI. The CDR3 totals 15 residues. V lost 7 bases, J lost 4 bases, and 9 bases stayed unmatched. The CDR3 bases are TGTGCCAGCATCTCGACAGGGGGCAGAGGCACTGAAGCTTTCTTT. Its protein product is CASISTGGRGTEAFF.

The rearrangement uses TRBV20-1 and TRBJ1-2; D not certain. The CDR3 is 11 residues long. Germline V gives CDR1 DFQATT, CDR2 SNEGSKA (reference sequence). The germline V and J ends were trimmed by 3 bases and 6 bases, with 8 bases remaining between them. Written as DNA, the CDR3 is TGCAGTGCTAGCCGTCAGGATGGCTACACCTTC. Residues: CSASRQDGYTF.

This clonotype was seen a single time. This chain uses TRBV19 with TRBJ1-1; 7 nucleotides match TRBD1. V trimming: 8 bases; J trimming: 3 bases; junction bases outside the gene matches: 3. Germline V gives CDR1 LNHDA, CDR2 SQIVND (reference sequence). The CDR3 sequence is 12 residues long. The CDR3 region is CASQGQDTEAFF. The CDR3 bases are TGTGCCAGTCAAGGACAGGACACTGAAGCTTTCTTT.

The gene calls are TRBV6-6 and TRBJ2-7, with D perhaps given as TRBD1 or TRBD2 (5 bases each). The CDR3 is made up of 19 amino acids. Germline V gives CDR1 MNHNY, CDR2 SVGAGI (reference sequence). Trimming removed 0 bases from V and 2 bases from J, with 23 bases in between. CDR3: CASSYSTAFRDRSPYEQYF. In DNA form, the CDR3 reads TGTGCCAGCAGTTACTCGACGGCGTTTAGGGACCGAAGCCCCTACGAGCAGTACTTC.

The V call is TRBV7-9, the J call TRBJ1-1, with D perhaps matching TRBD1 (6 bases). The V gene's germline CDR1 is SEHNR and CDR2 FQNEAQ (reference sequence). The CDR3 spans 16 residues. V lost 7 bases to trimming and J lost 5 bases, with 23 bases between them. CDR3 in amino acids: CASTKGSGGGWTEAFF. The CDR3 DNA is TGTGCCAGCACAAAGGGGTCCGGGGGCGGGTGGACTGAAGCTTTCTTT.

There are many counts of this clonotype. The J gene is TRBJ2-5, the V gene TRBV20-1, with TRBD2 identical over 8 bases. The V segment lost 7 bases and the J segment 5 bases; nucleotides outside the gene matches: 18. Germline V CDR1 and CDR2: DFQATT, SNEGSKA (reference sequence). This CDR3 is built from 16 residues. The CDR3 sequence: CSGFITGTRSSETQYF. CDR3 DNA: TGCAGTGGTTTTATAACCGGGACTAGGAGCAGCGAGACCCAGTACTTC.

This clonotype has more than one count but fewer than ten. The rearrangement uses TRBV12-3 or TRBV12-4 and TRBJ1-1; 7 bases map to TRBD1. Trimming removed 6 bases from V and 0 bases from J; junction bases left unmatched: 7. CDR3 length: 15 amino acids. CDR3 sequence reads: CASSDQGQLNTEAFF. The CDR3 bases are TGTGCCAGCAGCGACCAGGGACAGTTGAACACTGAAGCTTTCTTT.

This clonotype was seen repeatedly, ten times or more. The chain has TRBV7-8 and TRBJ2-7; TRBD1 matches at 8 bases. J gave up 2 bases and V 1 base, and 7 bases lay outside the gene matches. The CDR3 covers 16 residues. The V gene's germline CDR1 is SGHVS and CDR2 FQNEAQ. The CDR3 DNA is TGTGCCAGCAGCTTAGTCCCCGACAGGGGCGCCTACGAGCAGTACTTC. It encodes CASSLVPDRGAYEQYF.

This clonotype was observed once. The junction differs from germline at one of its ends, possibly a read error. This chain uses TRBV6-5 with TRBJ1-2; D is perhaps TRBD1 (5 bases). CDR1 and CDR2 from the germline V gene are MNHEY and SVGAGI. This CDR3 region has 15 residues. This CDR3 is CASRKSAGGGWGYIF. The CDR3 coding sequence is TGTGCCAGCAGGAAATCCGCGGGGGGAGGCTGGGGCTACATCTTC.

The chain is built from TRBV7-8 and TRBJ2-5, with D possibly matching TRBD1 (6 bases). CDR1 and CDR2 (germline): SGHVS, FQNEAQ. The CDR3 covers 16 residues. Deletions cut 1 base from V and 9 bases from J, with 21 bases between. Written as DNA, the CDR3 is TGTGCCAGCAGCTTAGTGACACAGGGAGTAGGTCAGCCCCAGTACTTC. Its translation: CASSLVTQGVGQPQYF.

The chain carries TRBV15 and TRBJ1-5; 7 bases match TRBD1. The J segment lost 0 bases and the V segment lost 3 bases, leaving 5 bases of the junction unmatched. The CDR3 contains 16 residues. CDR1 is LNHNV and CDR2 is YYDKDF in the germline V gene (reference sequence). CDR3 residues: CATSSLGTASNQPQHF. CDR3 sequence (DNA): TGTGCCACCAGCAGCCTCGGGACAGCTAGCAATCAGCCCCAGCATTTT. Combining the CDR3 with reference TRBV15 and TRBJ1-5 gives the whole variable domain DAMVIQNPRYQVTQFGKPVTLSCSQTLNHNVMYWYQQKSSQAPKLLFHYYDKDFNNEADTPDNFQSRRPNTSFCFLDIRSPGLGDTAMYLCATSSLGTASNQPQHFGDGTRLSIL.